A single sample gave rise to the 20 T cell receptor beta chains below, sequenced in a study of T cell changes during pregnancy in multiple sclerosis. Repertoires were generated with immunoSEQ multiplex PCR, while TCRdb's copy carries only in-frame clones and drops some. The sample gives approximately 63,000 clones, around 91% of which show up once; 1% to 1.5% is in the top ten. The material sequenced was peripheral blood, taken after pregnancy. These receptor sequences come from a female donor in good health, enrolled as a control in a pregnancy study.

The J gene is TRBJ2-1, the V gene TRBV27, with a weak D call TRBD2 (5 bases). This CDR3 spans 13 amino acids. The V gene's germline CDR1 is MNHEY and CDR2 SMNVEV (reference sequence). Trimming removed 6 bases at V and 10 bases at J, with 16 bases between. The CDR3 here is CASSPYPGWEQFF. The CDR3 coding sequence is TGTGCCAGCAGCCCCTACCCGGGGTGGGAGCAGTTCTTC.

V gene TRBV6-4 combines with J gene TRBJ2-1; 9 positions match TRBD2. CDR3 length equals 15 residues. CDR1 is MRHNA, CDR2 SNTAGT, per germline. With V trimmed by 4 bases and J by 4 bases, 5 bases remained unmatched. The CDR3 DNA reads as TGTGCCAGCAGTGTTGGTAGCGGGGGTTACAATGAGCAGTTCTTC. This gives the protein CASSVGSGGYNEQFF.

CDR3 sequence (DNA): TGTGCCAGCAGCTTGGGACAGCTGGCTGAAGCTTTCTTT. Protein product: CASSLGQLAEAFF. The V call is TRBV5-6, the J call TRBJ1-1; TRBD1 is a possible D gene (5 bases). The V end was cut by 0 bases, the J end by 6 bases, with 9 bases between. CDR3 length: 13 amino acids. Germline V gives CDR1 SGHDT, CDR2 YYEEEE.

V gene TRBV5-3 combines with J gene TRBJ1-5; unclear D gene. TRBV5-3 counts as an open reading frame of uncertain function. V lost 3 bases to trimming and J lost 0 bases, with 13 bases between them. The length of the CDR3 is 16 residues. The CDR3 region is CARSCFGHFSNQPQHF. The CDR3 DNA follows: TGTGCCAGAAGCTGCTTTGGGCACTTTAGCAATCAGCCCCAGCATTTT.

The chain links TRBV7-3 to TRBJ2-7; TRBD1 matches at 9 bases. The CDR3 runs to 16 residues. Germline V CDR1 and CDR2: SGHTA, FQGTGA. The ends lost 5 bases at V and 3 bases at J; junction bases unmatched: 11. The CDR3 loop reads CASSPDRGVSFYEQYF. In DNA, the CDR3 is TGTGCCAGCAGCCCCGACAGGGGGGTTTCGTTCTACGAGCAGTACTTC.

The rearrangement joins TRBV4-3 to TRBJ1-1, with D possibly matching TRBD1 (5 bases). This CDR3 has 14 residues. With 3 bases removed from V and 3 bases from J, the gap between germline ends came to 11 bases. The germline CDR1 and CDR2 sequences are LGHNA and YSLEER. CDR3 region: CASSHRGGDTEAFF. CDR3 nucleotide sequence: TGCGCCAGCAGCCATCGGGGAGGGGACACTGAAGCTTTCTTT.

The J gene is TRBJ1-2, the V gene TRBV6-5, with 7 positions matching TRBD1. The V segment lost 4 bases and the J segment 0 bases; nucleotides outside the gene matches: 8. CDR1 and CDR2 (germline): MNHEY, SVGAGI. The CDR3 is 16 residues long. The CDR3 nucleotides are TGTGCCAGCAGTTCCGGGACAGTGCTAGCTAACTATGGCTACACCTTC. This sequence encodes CASSSGTVLANYGYTF.

This chain links TRBV25-1 with TRBJ2-2; D may be TRBD2 (5 bases). V was pared by 3 bases and J by 0 bases, with 8 bases between. Looked up from germline, CDR1 is MGHDK and CDR2 is SYGVNS. CDR3 length equals 15 residues. The CDR3 spells CASSDTGSNTGELFF. The CDR3 region has the DNA TGTGCCAGCAGTGATACGGGGTCGAACACCGGGGAGCTGTTTTTT.

This clone came up once. The chain links TRBV13 to TRBJ2-3; TRBD1 matches 8 bases. The CDR3 sequence is 15 residues long. From germline, CDR1 is PRHDT and CDR2 FYEKMQ (reference sequence). Trimming removed 3 bases from V and 5 bases from J; junction bases left unmatched: 7. The CDR3 nucleotides read TGTGCCAGCAGCTTTAGGCGACAGGGGAAAGATACGCAGTATTTT. Translation: CASSFRRQGKDTQYF.

V and J are TRBV11-2 and TRBJ2-2, with D perhaps matching TRBD1 (6 bases). This CDR3 region has 15 residues. V was cut by 7 bases and J by 4 bases, with 16 bases left in between. CDR1 SGHAT and CDR2 FQNNGV come from the germline V gene. The CDR3 reads CASITTWGPTGELFF. As DNA, the CDR3 is TGTGCCAGCATCACGACCTGGGGGCCCACCGGGGAGCTGTTTTTT.

This clone appeared a single time. The chain joins TRBV5-4 to TRBJ1-4; possible D gene TRBD1, 5 bases. CDR3 size: 16 residues. V was trimmed by 4 bases and J by 9 bases, leaving 22 bases between them. CDR1 is SGHNT, CDR2 YYREEE, per germline (reference sequence). CDR3 in amino acids: CASSPEVAGGVQKLFF. The CDR3 DNA reads as TGTGCCAGCAGCCCCGAGGTTGCAGGAGGGGTACAAAAACTGTTTTTT. Full variable domain (rest looked up from reference TRBV5-4 and TRBJ1-4): ETGVTQSPTHLIKTRGQQVTLRCSSQSGHNTVSWYQQALGQGPQFIFQYYREEENGRGNFPPRFSGLQFPNYSSELNVNALELDDSALYLCASSPEVAGGVQKLFFGSGTQLSVL.

V and J are TRBV5-1 and TRBJ2-7, with 12 bases matching TRBD1. Germline values: CDR1 SGHRS, CDR2 YFSETQ. V was pared by 4 bases and J by 2 bases, with 4 bases of the junction left unmatched. The CDR3 has 15 amino acids. CDR3 loop: CASSPGDRGPYEQYF. CDR3 in DNA: TGCGCCAGCAGCCCCGGGGACAGGGGGCCCTACGAGCAGTACTTC.

The CDR3 here is CASSHSSRAGGPNEQFF. The CDR3 DNA follows: TGCGCCAGCAGCCATTCATCAAGAGCGGGGGGGCCGAATGAGCAGTTCTTC. J is TRBJ2-1 and V is TRBV4-3, with 10 bases fitting TRBD2. Germline V gene data show CDR1 as LGHNA and CDR2 as YSLEER. The CDR3 is 17 amino acids. J gave up 7 bases and V 3 bases, and 12 bases lay outside the gene matches.

The genes are TRBV7-6 and TRBJ1-6; possible D gene TRBD1, 5 bases. CDR3 length equals 16 residues. V was trimmed by 4 bases and J by 6 bases, leaving 16 bases between them. In germline, CDR1 is SGHVS, CDR2 FNYEAQ. This CDR3 is CASSYMGGRGNSPLHF. DNA for the CDR3: TGTGCCAGCAGCTACATGGGGGGTAGGGGTAATTCACCCCTCCACTTT. Full variable domain (outside the CDR3, taken from reference TRBV7-6 and TRBJ1-6): GAGVSQSPRYKVTKRGQDVALRCDPISGHVSLYWYRQALGQGPEFLTYFNYEAQQDKSGLPNDRFSAERPEGSISTLTIQRTEQRDSAMYRCASSYMGGRGNSPLHFGNGTRLTVT.

This chain uses TRBV5-4 with TRBJ1-1, with 7 positions matching TRBD1. The germline gives CDR1 SGHNT, CDR2 YYREEE (reference sequence). The CDR3 extends over 15 amino acids. With V trimmed by 4 bases and J by 4 bases, 10 bases remained unmatched. The CDR3, as DNA: TGTGCCAGCAGCCTCCAGACAGGGCTGGGCACTGAAGCTTTCTTT. Protein sequence: CASSLQTGLGTEAFF.

The chain recombines TRBV7-3 with TRBJ2-7; TRBD2 matches at 10 bases. V dropped 7 bases and J dropped 3; count of bases not matched to a gene: 6. The CDR3 runs 14 residues. CDR1 and CDR2 from the germline V gene are SGHTA and FQGTGA. CDR3 loop: CASTRTSGHYEQYF. The DNA for the CDR3 is TGTGCCAGCACCAGGACTAGCGGACACTACGAGCAGTACTTC.

CDR3 sequence: CAISDRDRGFSGYEQYF. The CDR3 nucleotides read TGTGCCATCAGTGACCGGGACAGGGGGTTTTCCGGCTACGAGCAGTACTTC. This sequence joins TRBV10-3 and TRBJ2-7; TRBD1 agrees at 11 bases. Unmatched junction bases numbered 10, after V lost 3 bases and J lost 3 bases. The CDR3 length is 17 residues. Germline CDR1 reads ENHRY; CDR2 reads SYGVKD.

This chain connects TRBV27 to TRBJ1-5, with 7 bases fitting TRBD1. CDR3 size: 15 residues. J was trimmed by 9 bases and V by 6 bases; bases with no gene match: 14. Germline V gene lookup returns CDR1 MNHEY and CDR2 SMNVEV (reference sequence). The DNA for the CDR3 is TGTGCCAGCAGGCAGACAGGGAACCCCCATCGGCCCCAGCATTTT. Translation gives CASRQTGNPHRPQHF.

The V gene is TRBV5-6, the J gene TRBJ1-5; no clear D. Between the trimmed V and J ends, which lost 4 bases and 0 bases, there was a span of 14 bases. There are 16 residues in the CDR3. Looked up from germline, CDR1 is SGHDT and CDR2 is YYEEEE. The DNA for the CDR3 is TGTGCCAGCAGCGGCGGAGGACCGAATAGCAATCAGCCCCAGCATTTT. Amino acids: CASSGGGPNSNQPQHF. Together with reference TRBV5-6 and TRBJ1-5, the CDR3 gives the full variable domain: DAGVTQSPTHLIKTRGQQVTLRCSPKSGHDTVSWYQQALGQGPQFIFQYYEEEERQRGNFPDRFSGHQFPNYSSELNVNALLLGDSALYLCASSGGGPNSNQPQHFGDGTRLSIL.

The chain couples TRBV27 to TRBJ2-7; 10 bases line up with TRBD1. The germline V gene encodes CDR1 MNHEY and CDR2 SMNVEV (reference sequence). Losses at the gene ends were 6 bases for V and 0 bases for J; bases not matched to a gene: 11. The CDR3 contains 17 residues. DNA of the CDR3: TGTGCCAGCAGATTCCCTCGGGGGGACAGGGGCTCCTACGAGCAGTACTTC. This encodes CASRFPRGDRGSYEQYF.